The text below deals with one T cell receptor beta chain. Its antigen is still unknown. Clones were read by immunoSEQ multiplex PCR, and TCRdb kept only the in-frame ones, dropping some. Of some 120,000 clones listed, approximately 87% are singletons. The V gene end was trimmed by 2 bases and the J gene end by 4 bases; junction bases not matched to a gene: 7. This CDR3 comprises 16 residues. The germline gives CDR1 SGHTA, CDR2 FQGNSA. This specimen comes from a study of cytomegalovirus exposure and HLA in healthy donors. Across the whole study: A subsequent analysis stated that the 100 to 150 validation repertoires were run on the same platform as the roughly 710 first-cohort repertoires.

The validation cohort, a group of 120 subjects, included the donors and was separate from the approximately 660-subject first cohort. Findings and limits, study-wide: It was found in a later analysis that first-cohort TCR clusters tended to co-occur in the approximately 130 validation repertoires. In vitro work confirmed that three CMV-associated chains recognize CMV antigens.

The chain joins TRBV7-2 to TRBJ2-3; 9 bases match TRBD2. The sequence was collected from a woman younger than 45 in good health and CMV-seronegative. What was sequenced was PBMCs. In DNA, the CDR3 is TGTGCCAGCAGCTTATCACTAGCGGGCCAGGCAGATACGCAGTATTTT. This sequence encodes CASSLSLAGQADTQYF.